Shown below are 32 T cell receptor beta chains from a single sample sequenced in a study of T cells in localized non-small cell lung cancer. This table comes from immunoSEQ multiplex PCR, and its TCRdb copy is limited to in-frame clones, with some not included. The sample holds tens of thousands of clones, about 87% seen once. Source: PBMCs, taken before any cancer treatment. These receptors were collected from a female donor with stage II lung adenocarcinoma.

This chain's CDR3 is CATSRGGGHRVNTEAFF. CDR3 nucleotides: TGTGCCACCAGCAGAGGGGGGGGGCATCGCGTGAACACTGAAGCTTTCTTT. V gene TRBV15 combines with J gene TRBJ1-1, with a weak D call TRBD1 (6 bases). This CDR3 is built from 17 residues. In germline, CDR1 is LNHNV, CDR2 YYDKDF (reference sequence). V was clipped by 1 base and J by 0 bases, with 15 bases between them.

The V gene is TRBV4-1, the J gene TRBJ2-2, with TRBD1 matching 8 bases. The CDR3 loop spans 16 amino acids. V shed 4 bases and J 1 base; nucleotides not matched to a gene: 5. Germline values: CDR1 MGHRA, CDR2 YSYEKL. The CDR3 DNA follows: TGCGCCAGCAGCCGCGCCGGGACAGGGAACACCGGGGAGCTGTTTTTT. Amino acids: CASSRAGTGNTGELFF.

CDR3 in amino acids: CASSIVAGGGYGYTF. The DNA for the CDR3 is TGTGCCAGTAGTATAGTGGCAGGGGGAGGCTATGGCTACACCTTC. The genes are TRBV19 and TRBJ1-2, with 7 bases lining up with TRBD1. The trim removed 1 base at V and 4 bases at J, leaving 6 bases unmatched. Germline CDR1 and CDR2: LNHDA and SQIVND (reference sequence). This CDR3 is 15 amino acids long.

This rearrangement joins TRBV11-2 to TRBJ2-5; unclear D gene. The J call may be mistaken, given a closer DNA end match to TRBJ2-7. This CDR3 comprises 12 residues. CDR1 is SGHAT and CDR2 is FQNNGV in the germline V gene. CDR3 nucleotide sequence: TGTGCCAGCAGCTTAGACAGTCACGAGCAGTACTTC. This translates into CASSLDSHEQYF.

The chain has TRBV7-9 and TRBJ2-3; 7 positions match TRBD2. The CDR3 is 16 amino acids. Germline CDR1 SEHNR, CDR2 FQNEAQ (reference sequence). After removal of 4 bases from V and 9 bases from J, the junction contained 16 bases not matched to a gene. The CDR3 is CASSSNSPSSGRTQYF. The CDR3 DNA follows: TGTGCCAGCAGCTCAAACAGCCCGTCTAGCGGTAGAACGCAGTATTTT.

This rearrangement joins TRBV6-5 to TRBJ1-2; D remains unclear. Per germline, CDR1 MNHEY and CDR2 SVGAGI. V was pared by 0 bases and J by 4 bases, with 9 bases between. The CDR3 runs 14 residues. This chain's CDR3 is CASSYSDGFYGYTF. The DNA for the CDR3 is TGTGCCAGCAGTTACTCGGACGGATTCTATGGCTACACCTTC.

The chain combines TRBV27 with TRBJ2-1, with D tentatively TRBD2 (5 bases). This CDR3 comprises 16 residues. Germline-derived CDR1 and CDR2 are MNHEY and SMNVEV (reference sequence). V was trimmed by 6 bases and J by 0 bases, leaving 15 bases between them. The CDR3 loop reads CASSPLRGSSYNEQFF. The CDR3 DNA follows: TGTGCCAGCAGCCCCTTACGGGGAAGCTCCTACAATGAGCAGTTCTTC.

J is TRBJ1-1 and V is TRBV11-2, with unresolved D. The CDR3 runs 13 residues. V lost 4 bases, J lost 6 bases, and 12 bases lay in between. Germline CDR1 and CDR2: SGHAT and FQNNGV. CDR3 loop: CASSSNGVSEAFF. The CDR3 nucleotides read TGTGCCAGCAGCTCAAACGGGGTGTCTGAAGCTTTCTTT.

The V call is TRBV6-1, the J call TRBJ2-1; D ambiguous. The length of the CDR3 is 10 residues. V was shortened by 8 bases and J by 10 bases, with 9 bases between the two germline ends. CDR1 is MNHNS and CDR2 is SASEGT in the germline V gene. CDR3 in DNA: TGTGCCAGCGCCGAACAGGAGCAGTTCTTC. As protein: CASAEQEQFF.

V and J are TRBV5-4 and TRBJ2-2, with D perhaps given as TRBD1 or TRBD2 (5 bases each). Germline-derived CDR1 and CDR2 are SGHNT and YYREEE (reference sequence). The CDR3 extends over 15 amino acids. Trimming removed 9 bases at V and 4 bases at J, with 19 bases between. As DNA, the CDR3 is TGTGCCACCTCCCAGGGCCTTGGGGGCACCGGGGAGCTGTTTTTT. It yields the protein CATSQGLGGTGELFF. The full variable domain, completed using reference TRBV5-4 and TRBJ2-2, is ETGVTQSPTHLIKTRGQQVTLRCSSQSGHNTVSWYQQALGQGPQFIFQYYREEENGRGNFPPRFSGLQFPNYSSELNVNALELDDSALYLCATSQGLGGTGELFFGEGSRLTVL.

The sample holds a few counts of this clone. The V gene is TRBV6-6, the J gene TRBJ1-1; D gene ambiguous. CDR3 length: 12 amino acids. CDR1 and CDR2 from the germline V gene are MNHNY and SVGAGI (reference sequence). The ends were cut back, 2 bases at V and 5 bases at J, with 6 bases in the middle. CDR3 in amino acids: CASSYGVTEAFF. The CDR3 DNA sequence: TGTGCCAGCAGTTACGGGGTTACTGAAGCTTTCTTT.

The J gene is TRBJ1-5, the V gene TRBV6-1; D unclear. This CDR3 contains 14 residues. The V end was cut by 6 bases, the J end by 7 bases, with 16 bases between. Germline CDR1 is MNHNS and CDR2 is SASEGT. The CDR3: CASRGPGWEQPQHF. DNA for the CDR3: TGTGCCAGCAGAGGCCCAGGTTGGGAGCAGCCCCAGCATTTT.

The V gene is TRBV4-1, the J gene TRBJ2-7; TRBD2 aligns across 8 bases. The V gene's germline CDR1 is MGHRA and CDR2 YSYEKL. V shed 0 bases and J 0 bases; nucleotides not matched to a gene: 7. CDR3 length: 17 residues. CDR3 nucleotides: TGCGCCAGCAGCCAAGAGGAGAGCGGGAGCCGCTCCTACGAGCAGTACTTC. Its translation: CASSQEESGSRSYEQYF.

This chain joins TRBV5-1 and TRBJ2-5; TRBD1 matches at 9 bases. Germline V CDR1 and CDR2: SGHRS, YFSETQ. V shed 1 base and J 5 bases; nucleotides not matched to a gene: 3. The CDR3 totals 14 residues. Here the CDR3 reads CASSLTGGIETQYF. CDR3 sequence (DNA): TGCGCCAGCAGCTTGACAGGGGGCATCGAGACCCAGTACTTC.

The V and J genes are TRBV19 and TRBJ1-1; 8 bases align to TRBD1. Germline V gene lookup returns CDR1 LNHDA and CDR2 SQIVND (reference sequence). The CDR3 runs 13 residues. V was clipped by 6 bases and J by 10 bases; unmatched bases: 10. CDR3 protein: CASSPGGYLGAFF. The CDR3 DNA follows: TGTGCCAGTAGCCCAGGGGGCTACCTAGGAGCTTTCTTT.

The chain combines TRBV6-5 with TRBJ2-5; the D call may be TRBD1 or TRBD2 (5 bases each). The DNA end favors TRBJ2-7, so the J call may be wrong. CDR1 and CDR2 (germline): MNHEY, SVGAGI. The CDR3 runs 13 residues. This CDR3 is CASTGTSAYEQYF. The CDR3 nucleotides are TGTGCCAGCACCGGGACGTCAGCCTACGAGCAGTACTTC.

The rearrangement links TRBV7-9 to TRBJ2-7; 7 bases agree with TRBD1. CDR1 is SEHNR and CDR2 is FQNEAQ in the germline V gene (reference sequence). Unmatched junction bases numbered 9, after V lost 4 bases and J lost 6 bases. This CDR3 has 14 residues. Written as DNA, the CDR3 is TGTGCCAGCAGCTCTACCTTAAGGGGGCCCGAGCAGTACTTC. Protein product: CASSSTLRGPEQYF.

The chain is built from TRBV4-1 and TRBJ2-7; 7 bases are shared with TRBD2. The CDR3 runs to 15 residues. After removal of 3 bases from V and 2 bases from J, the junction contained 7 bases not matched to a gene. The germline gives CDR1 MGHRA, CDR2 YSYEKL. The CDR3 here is CASSQPGLTTYEQYF. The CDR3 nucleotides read TGCGCCAGCAGCCAGCCGGGACTAACGACCTACGAGCAGTACTTC.

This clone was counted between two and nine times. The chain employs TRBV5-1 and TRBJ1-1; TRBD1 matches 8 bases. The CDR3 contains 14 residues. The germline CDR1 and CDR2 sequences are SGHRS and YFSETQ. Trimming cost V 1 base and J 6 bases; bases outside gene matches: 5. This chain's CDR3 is CASSLSQGAPEAFF. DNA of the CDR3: TGCGCCAGCAGCTTGAGCCAGGGGGCTCCTGAAGCTTTCTTT.

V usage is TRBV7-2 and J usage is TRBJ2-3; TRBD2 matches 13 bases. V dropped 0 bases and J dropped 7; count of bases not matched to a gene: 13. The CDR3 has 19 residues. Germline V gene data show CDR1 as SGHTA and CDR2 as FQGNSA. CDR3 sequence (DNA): TGTGCCAGCAGCTTAGCCACCTCGACTAGCGGGGGGTTATTGTATACGCAGTATTTT. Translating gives CASSLATSTSGGLLYTQYF. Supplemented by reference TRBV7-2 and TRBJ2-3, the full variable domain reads GAGVSQSPSNKVTEKGKDVELRCDPISGHTALYWYRQSLGQGLEFLIYFQGNSAPDKSGLPSDRFSAERTGGSVSTLTIQRTQQEDSAVYLCASSLATSTSGGLLYTQYFGPGTRLTVL.

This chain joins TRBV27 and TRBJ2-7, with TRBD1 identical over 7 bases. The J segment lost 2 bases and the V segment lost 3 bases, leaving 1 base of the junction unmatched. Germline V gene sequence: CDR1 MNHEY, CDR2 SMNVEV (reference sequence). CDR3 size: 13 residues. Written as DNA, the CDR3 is TGTGCCAGCAGTTTGCAGGGGGCCTACGAGCAGTACTTC. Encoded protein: CASSLQGAYEQYF.

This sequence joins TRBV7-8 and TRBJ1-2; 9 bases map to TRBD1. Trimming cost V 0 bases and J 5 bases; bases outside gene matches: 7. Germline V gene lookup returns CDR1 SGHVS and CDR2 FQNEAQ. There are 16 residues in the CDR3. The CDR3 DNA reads TGTGCCAGCAGCTTAGCCGTGGGACAGGGAACATATGGCTACACCTTC. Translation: CASSLAVGQGTYGYTF.

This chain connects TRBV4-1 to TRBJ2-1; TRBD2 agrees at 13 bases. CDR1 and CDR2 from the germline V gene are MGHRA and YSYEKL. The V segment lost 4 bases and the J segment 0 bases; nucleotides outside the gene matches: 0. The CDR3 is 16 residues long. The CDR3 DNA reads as TGCGCCAGCAGCCGGACTAGCGGGAGCTCCTACAATGAGCAGTTCTTC. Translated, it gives CASSRTSGSSYNEQFF.

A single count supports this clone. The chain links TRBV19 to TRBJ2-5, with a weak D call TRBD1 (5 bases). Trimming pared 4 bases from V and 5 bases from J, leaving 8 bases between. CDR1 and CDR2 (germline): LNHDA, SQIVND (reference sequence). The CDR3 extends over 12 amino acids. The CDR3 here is CASSTGYETQYF. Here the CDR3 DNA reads TGTGCCAGTAGTACAGGGTACGAGACCCAGTACTTC.

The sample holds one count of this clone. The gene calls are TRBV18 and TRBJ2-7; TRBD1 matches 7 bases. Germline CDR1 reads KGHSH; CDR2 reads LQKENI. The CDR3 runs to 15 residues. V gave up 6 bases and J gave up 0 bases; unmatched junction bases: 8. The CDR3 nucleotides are TGTGCCAGCTCGGCTAGGGGACAGCCCTCCTACGAGCAGTACTTC. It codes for CASSARGQPSYEQYF.

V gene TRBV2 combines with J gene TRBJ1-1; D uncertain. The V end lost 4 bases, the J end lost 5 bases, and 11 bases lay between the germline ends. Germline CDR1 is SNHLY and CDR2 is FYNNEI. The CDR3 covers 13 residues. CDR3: CASSGYLLTEAFF. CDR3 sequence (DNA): TGTGCCAGCAGTGGGTATCTTCTGACTGAAGCTTTCTTT. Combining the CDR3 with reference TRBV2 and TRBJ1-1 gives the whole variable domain EPEVTQTPSHQVTQMGQEVILRCVPISNHLYFYWYRQILGQKVEFLVSFYNNEISEKSEIFDDQFSVERPDGSNFTLKIRSTKLEDSAMYFCASSGYLLTEAFFGQGTRLTVV.

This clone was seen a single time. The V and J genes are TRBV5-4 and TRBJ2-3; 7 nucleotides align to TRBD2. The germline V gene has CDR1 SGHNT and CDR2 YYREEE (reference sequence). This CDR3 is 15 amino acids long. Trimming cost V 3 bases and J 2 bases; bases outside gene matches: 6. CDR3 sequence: CASSWVRGDTDTQYF. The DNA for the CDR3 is TGTGCCAGCAGCTGGGTACGGGGGGACACAGATACGCAGTATTTT. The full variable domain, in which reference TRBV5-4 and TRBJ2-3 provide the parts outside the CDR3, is ETGVTQSPTHLIKTRGQQVTLRCSSQSGHNTVSWYQQALGQGPQFIFQYYREEENGRGNFPPRFSGLQFPNYSSELNVNALELDDSALYLCASSWVRGDTDTQYFGPGTRLTVL.

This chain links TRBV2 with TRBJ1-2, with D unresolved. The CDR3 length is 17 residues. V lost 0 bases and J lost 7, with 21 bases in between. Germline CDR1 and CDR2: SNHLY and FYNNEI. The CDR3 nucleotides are TGTGCCAGCAGTGAAGCGGAAACATCCCATCTCGGAAGTGGCTACACCTTC. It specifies CASSEAETSHLGSGYTF.

CDR3 amino acids: CASSTGQGTGTEAFF. CDR3 sequence (DNA): TGTGCCAGCAGTACCGGACAGGGCACGGGCACTGAAGCTTTCTTT. This chain links TRBV6-6 with TRBJ1-1; 8 positions agree with TRBD1. Germline V gene data show CDR1 as MNHNY and CDR2 as SVGAGI (reference sequence). Trimming took 5 bases from V and 4 from J; bases not matched to a gene: 9. There are 15 residues in the CDR3.

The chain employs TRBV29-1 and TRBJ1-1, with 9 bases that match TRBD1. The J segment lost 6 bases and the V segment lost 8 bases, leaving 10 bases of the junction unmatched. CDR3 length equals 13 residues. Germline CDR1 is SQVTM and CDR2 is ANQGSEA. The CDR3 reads CSPMDRGLPEAFF. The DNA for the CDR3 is TGCAGCCCGATGGACAGGGGATTACCTGAAGCTTTCTTT.

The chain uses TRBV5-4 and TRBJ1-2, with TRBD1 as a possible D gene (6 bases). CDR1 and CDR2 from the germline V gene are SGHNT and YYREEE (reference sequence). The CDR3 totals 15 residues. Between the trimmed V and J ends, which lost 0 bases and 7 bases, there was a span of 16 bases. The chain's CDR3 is CASSLAKTGLAGYTF. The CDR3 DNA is TGTGCCAGCAGCTTGGCCAAAACAGGGCTGGCTGGCTACACCTTC.

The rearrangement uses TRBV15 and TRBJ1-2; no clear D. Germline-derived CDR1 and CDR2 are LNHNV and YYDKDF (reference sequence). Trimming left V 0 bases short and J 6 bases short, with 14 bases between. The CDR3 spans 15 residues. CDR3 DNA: TGTGCCACCAGCAGAGATAAGGCAGGTTTGGATGGCTACACCTTC. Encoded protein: CATSRDKAGLDGYTF. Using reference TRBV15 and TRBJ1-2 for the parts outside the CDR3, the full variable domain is DAMVIQNPRYQVTQFGKPVTLSCSQTLNHNVMYWYQQKSSQAPKLLFHYYDKDFNNEADTPDNFQSRRPNTSFCFLDIRSPGLGDTAMYLCATSRDKAGLDGYTFGSGTRLTVV.